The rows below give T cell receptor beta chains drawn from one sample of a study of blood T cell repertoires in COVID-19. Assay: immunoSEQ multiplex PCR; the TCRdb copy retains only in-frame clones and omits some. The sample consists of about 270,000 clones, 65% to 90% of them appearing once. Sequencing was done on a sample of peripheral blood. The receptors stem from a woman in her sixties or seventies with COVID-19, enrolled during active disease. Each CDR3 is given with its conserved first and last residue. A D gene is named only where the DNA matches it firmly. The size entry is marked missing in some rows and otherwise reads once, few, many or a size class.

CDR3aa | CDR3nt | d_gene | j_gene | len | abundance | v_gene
CSAPGGYGYTF | TGCAGTGCTCCCGGAGGCTATGGCTACACCTTC | - | TRBJ1-2 | 11 | - | TRBV20-1
CASERAENYGYTF | TGTGCCTCCGAGAGGGCCGAAAACTATGGCTACACCTTC | - | TRBJ1-2 | 13 | - | TRBV28
CASSLAGGGNNEKLFF | TGCGCCAGCAGCTTGGCCGGCGGGGGGAATAATGAAAAACTGTTTTTT | - | TRBJ1-4 | 16 | once | TRBV5-1
CASRGWDSETYEQYF | TGTGCCAGCAGGGGTTGGGACAGCGAGACCTACGAGCAGTACTTC | TRBD1 | TRBJ2-7 | 15 | - | TRBV6-5
CASSPTGSYGYTF | TGTGCCAGCAGTCCGACAGGGTCCTATGGCTACACCTTC | TRBD1 | TRBJ1-2 | 13 | - | TRBV12-3/TRBV12-4
CASSLPGTATYEQYF | TGTGCCAGCAGTTTACCCGGGACAGCTACCTACGAGCAGTACTTC | TRBD1 | TRBJ2-7 | 15 | - | TRBV27
CASGKAPREETQYF | TGTGCCAGCGGCAAAGCGCCACGGGAGGAGACCCAGTACTTC | - | TRBJ2-5 | 14 | - | TRBV2
CASSQNRGRTDTQYF | TGTGCCAGCAGCCAGAACAGGGGTAGGACAGATACGCAGTATTTT | TRBD1 | TRBJ2-3 | 15 | - | TRBV14
CASSAGQAPYGHHF | TGTGCCAGCAGCGCGGGACAGGCCCCGTATGGGCACCACTTT | TRBD1 | TRBJ1-6 | 14 | - | TRBV9
CASSQDAVGWTGQFF | TGCGCCAGCAGCCAAGACGCGGTTGGGTGGACAGGGCAGTTCTTC | TRBD1 | TRBJ2-1 | 15 | - | TRBV4-1
CASSPRDTQYF | TGTGCCAGCAGCCCCCGGGATACGCAGTATTTT | - | TRBJ2-3 | 11 | - | TRBV6-2/TRBV6-3
CASSSTGAGETQYF | TGTGCCAGCTCATCGACAGGGGCTGGAGAGACCCAGTACTTC | TRBD1 | TRBJ2-5 | 14 | - | TRBV18
CASSEPPRPGDEQYF | TGTGCCAGCAGTGAGCCCCCTAGGCCCGGTGACGAGCAGTACTTC | - | TRBJ2-7 | 15 | once | TRBV6-1
CASKEGAQPQHF | TGTGCCAGTAAGGAAGGAGCTCAGCCCCAGCATTTT | - | TRBJ1-5 | 12 | - | TRBV19
CASSFSRQGAHNEQFF | TGTGCCAGCAGCTTTTCTCGCCAGGGGGCACACAATGAGCAGTTCTTC | TRBD1 | TRBJ2-1 | 16 | - | TRBV7-2
CASSKQGNEQFF | TGTGCCAGCAGCAAACAGGGAAATGAGCAGTTCTTC | - | TRBJ2-1 | 12 | - | TRBV7-8
CASSFHAETEAFF | TGTGCCAGCAGCTTTCACGCCGAGACTGAAGCTTTCTTT | - | TRBJ1-1 | 13 | - | TRBV7-9
CASSVQGELYGYTF | TGCGCCAGCAGCGTACAGGGGGAGCTATATGGCTACACCTTC | TRBD1 | TRBJ1-2 | 14 | few | TRBV5-1
CASSPGQGMGQETQYF | TGTGCCAGCAGCCCCGGACAGGGCATGGGTCAAGAGACCCAGTACTTC | TRBD1 | TRBJ2-5 | 16 | - | TRBV27
CASSLGTADGDTQYF | TGCGCCAGCAGCTTAGGGACAGCTGACGGGGATACGCAGTATTTT | TRBD1 | TRBJ2-3 | 15 | - | TRBV5-1